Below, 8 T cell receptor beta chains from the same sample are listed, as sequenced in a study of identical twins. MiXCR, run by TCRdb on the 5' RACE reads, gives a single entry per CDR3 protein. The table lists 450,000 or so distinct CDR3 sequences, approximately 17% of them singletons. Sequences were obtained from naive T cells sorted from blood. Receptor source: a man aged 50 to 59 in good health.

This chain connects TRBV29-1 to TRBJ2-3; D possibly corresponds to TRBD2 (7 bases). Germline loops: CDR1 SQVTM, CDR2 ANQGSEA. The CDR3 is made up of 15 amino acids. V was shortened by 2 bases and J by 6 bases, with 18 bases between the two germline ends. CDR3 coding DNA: TGCAGCGTTGAATTGAGTCGGGGGGCCAGGGATACGCAGTATTTT. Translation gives CSVELSRGARDTQYF.

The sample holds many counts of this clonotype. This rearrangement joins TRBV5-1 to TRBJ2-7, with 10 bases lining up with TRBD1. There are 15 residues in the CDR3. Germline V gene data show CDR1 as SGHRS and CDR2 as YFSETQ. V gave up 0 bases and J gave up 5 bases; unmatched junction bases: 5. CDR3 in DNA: TGCGCCAGCAGCTTGGCTGGGACAGGGGTCCACGAGCAGTACTTC. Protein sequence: CASSLAGTGVHEQYF. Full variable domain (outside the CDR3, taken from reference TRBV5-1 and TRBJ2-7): KAGVTQTPRYLIKTRGQQVTLSCSPISGHRSVSWYQQTPGQGLQFLFEYFSETQRNKGNFPGRFSGRQFSNSRSEMNVSTLELGDSALYLCASSLAGTGVHEQYFGPGTRLTVT.

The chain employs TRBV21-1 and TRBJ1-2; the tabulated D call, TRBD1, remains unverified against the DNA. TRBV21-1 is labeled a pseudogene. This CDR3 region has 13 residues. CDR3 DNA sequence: TGTGCCAGCATGATGGGGGCGGACTATGGCTACACCTTC. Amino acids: CASMMGADYGYTF.

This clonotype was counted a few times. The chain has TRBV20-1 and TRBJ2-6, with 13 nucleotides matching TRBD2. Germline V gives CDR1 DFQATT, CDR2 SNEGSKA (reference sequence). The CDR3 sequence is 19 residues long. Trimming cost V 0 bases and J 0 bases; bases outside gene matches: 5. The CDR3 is CSARDTSGRANSGANVLTF. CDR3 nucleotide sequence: TGCAGTGCTAGAGACACTAGCGGGAGGGCTAACTCTGGGGCCAACGTCCTGACTTTC.

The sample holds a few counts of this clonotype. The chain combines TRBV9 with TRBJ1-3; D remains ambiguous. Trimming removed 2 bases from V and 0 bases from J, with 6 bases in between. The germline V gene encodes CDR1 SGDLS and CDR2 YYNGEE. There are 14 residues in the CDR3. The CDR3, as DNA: TGTGCCAGCAGCGTTGGGATCTCTGGAAACACCATATATTTT. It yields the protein CASSVGISGNTIYF.

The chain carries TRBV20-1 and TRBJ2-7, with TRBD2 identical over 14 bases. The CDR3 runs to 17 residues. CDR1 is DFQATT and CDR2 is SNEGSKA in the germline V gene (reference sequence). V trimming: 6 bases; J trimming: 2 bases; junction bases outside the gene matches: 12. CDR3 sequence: CSATEGTSGRGTYEQYF. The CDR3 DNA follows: TGCAGTGCAACCGAGGGGACTAGCGGGAGAGGGACCTACGAGCAGTACTTC.

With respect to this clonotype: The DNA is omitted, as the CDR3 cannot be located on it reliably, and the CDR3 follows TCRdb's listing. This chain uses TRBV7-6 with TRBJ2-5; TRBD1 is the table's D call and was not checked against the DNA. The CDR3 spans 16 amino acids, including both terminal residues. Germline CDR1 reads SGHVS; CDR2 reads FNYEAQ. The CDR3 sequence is CASSSQGGGFLETQYF.

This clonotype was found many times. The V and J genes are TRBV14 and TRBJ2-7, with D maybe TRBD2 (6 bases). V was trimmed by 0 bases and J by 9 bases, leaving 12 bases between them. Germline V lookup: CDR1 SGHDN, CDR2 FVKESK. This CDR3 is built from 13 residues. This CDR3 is CASSQDRGTGQYF. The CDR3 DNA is TGTGCCAGCAGCCAAGACCGGGGGACGGGGCAGTACTTC.